This passage covers 18 T cell receptor beta chains from one sample sequenced in a study of radiotherapy plus CTLA-4 blockade in lung cancer. The method was immunoSEQ multiplex PCR; TCRdb's version includes in-frame clones alone and lacks a portion of them. The data contain tens of thousands of clones, approximately 79% of them singletons. The sample here was peripheral blood, taken from a patient treated with radiotherapy plus ipilimumab. The receptors stem from a human donor with non-small cell lung cancer who had a complete response to radiotherapy plus ipilimumab.

J is TRBJ2-3 and V is TRBV7-9, with 11 positions matching TRBD2. The CDR3 extends over 18 amino acids. The V gene's germline CDR1 is SEHNR and CDR2 FQNEAQ (reference sequence). V shed 2 bases and J 4 bases; nucleotides not matched to a gene: 11. The CDR3 sequence is CASSLILRTSGSPDTQYF. The CDR3 DNA reads as TGTGCCAGCAGCTTAATCCTTCGAACTAGCGGGAGCCCAGATACGCAGTATTTT.

CDR3 amino acids: CASSPLGETQYF. The CDR3 region has the DNA TGTGCCAGTAGTCCCCTTGGCGAGACCCAGTACTTC. This chain connects TRBV19 to TRBJ2-5; D unresolved. Trimming cost V 5 bases and J 5 bases, with 9 bases left between them. CDR3 length: 12 residues. Germline V lookup: CDR1 LNHDA, CDR2 SQIVND (reference sequence). Full variable domain (outside the CDR3, taken from reference TRBV19 and TRBJ2-5): DGGITQSPKYLFRKEGQNVTLSCEQNLNHDAMYWYRQDPGQGLRLIYYSQIVNDFQKGDIAEGYSVSREKKESFPLTVTSAQKNPTAFYLCASSPLGETQYFGPGTRLLVL.

This clone was seen a single time. The V call is TRBV5-6, the J call TRBJ1-2; weak D call: TRBD1 (5 bases). From germline, CDR1 is SGHDT and CDR2 YYEEEE. V shed 4 bases and J shed 0 bases, with 16 bases lying between them. The CDR3 runs 16 residues. CDR3 sequence reads: CASSPGRLLANYGYTF. The CDR3 nucleotides are TGTGCCAGCAGCCCGGGACGGCTACTAGCTAACTATGGCTACACCTTC.

The V and J genes are TRBV5-1 and TRBJ2-5; TRBD2 might be the D (6 bases). The length of the CDR3 is 18 residues. The V end lost 4 bases, the J end lost 3 bases, and 25 bases lay between the germline ends. From germline, CDR1 is SGHRS and CDR2 YFSETQ. CDR3 loop: CASSPLPLGSGAEETQYF. The CDR3 DNA reads TGCGCCAGCAGCCCCCTCCCGTTGGGTAGCGGAGCAGAAGAGACCCAGTACTTC. Based on the CDR3 plus reference TRBV5-1 and TRBJ2-5, the full variable domain is KAGVTQTPRYLIKTRGQQVTLSCSPISGHRSVSWYQQTPGQGLQFLFEYFSETQRNKGNFPGRFSGRQFSNSRSEMNVSTLELGDSALYLCASSPLPLGSGAEETQYFGPGTRLLVL.

The chain combines TRBV5-1 with TRBJ2-1; 16 bases match TRBD2. V lost 0 bases to trimming and J lost 5 bases; unmatched junction nucleotides: 2. The CDR3 contains 17 residues. Germline values: CDR1 SGHRS, CDR2 YFSETQ. CDR3 nucleotides: TGCGCCAGCAGCTTGGTGGGACTAGCGGGAGGGGACAATGAGCAGTTCTTC. Translating it yields CASSLVGLAGGDNEQFF. Together with reference TRBV5-1 and TRBJ2-1, the CDR3 gives the full variable domain: KAGVTQTPRYLIKTRGQQVTLSCSPISGHRSVSWYQQTPGQGLQFLFEYFSETQRNKGNFPGRFSGRQFSNSRSEMNVSTLELGDSALYLCASSLVGLAGGDNEQFFGPGTRLTVL.

A few counts support this clone. V usage is TRBV19 and J usage is TRBJ1-2, with D uncertain. Germline CDR1 LNHDA, CDR2 SQIVND (reference sequence). This CDR3 spans 14 amino acids. Trimming left V 2 bases short and J 1 base short, with 8 bases between. CDR3 loop: CASSIPGFNYGYTF. Here the CDR3 DNA reads TGTGCCAGTAGTATACCCGGATTTAACTATGGCTACACCTTC.

V is TRBV5-4 and J is TRBJ2-1; 9 bases fit TRBD1. V lost 2 bases to trimming and J lost 4 bases; unmatched junction nucleotides: 4. CDR1 is SGHNT and CDR2 is YYREEE in the germline V gene (reference sequence). CDR3 size: 15 residues. Here the CDR3 reads CASSLGTGTYNEQFF. The CDR3 DNA follows: TGTGCCAGCAGCTTAGGGACAGGGACTTACAATGAGCAGTTCTTC.

This chain joins TRBV5-6 and TRBJ1-1; the D gene is possibly TRBD1 (6 bases). Germline loops: CDR1 SGHDT, CDR2 YYEEEE. Trimming pared 2 bases from V and 5 bases from J, leaving 10 bases between. The CDR3 sequence is 13 residues long. CDR3 in amino acids: CASSLRGWTEAFF. In DNA form, the CDR3 reads TGTGCCAGCAGCTTAAGGGGGTGGACTGAAGCTTTCTTT. Drawing the rest from reference TRBV5-6 and TRBJ1-1, the complete variable domain is DAGVTQSPTHLIKTRGQQVTLRCSPKSGHDTVSWYQQALGQGPQFIFQYYEEEERQRGNFPDRFSGHQFPNYSSELNVNALLLGDSALYLCASSLRGWTEAFFGQGTRLTVV.

The rearrangement uses TRBV6-5 and TRBJ2-3; possible D gene TRBD1, 6 bases. The CDR3 runs 15 residues. The germline V gene encodes CDR1 MNHEY and CDR2 SVGAGI. V lost 0 bases to trimming and J lost 3 bases, with 10 bases between them. DNA of the CDR3: TGTGCCAGCAGTTACTCAGCAGGGGAGACAGATACGCAGTATTTT. Translating it yields CASSYSAGETDTQYF.

This clone showed up just a few times. CDR3 in amino acids: CASSPSGSGNEQFF. As DNA, the CDR3 is TGCGCCAGCAGTCCTAGCGGGAGTGGCAATGAGCAGTTCTTC. The rearrangement links TRBV10-2 to TRBJ2-1, with 10 nucleotides matching TRBD2. The CDR3 consists of 14 residues. Germline V gene lookup returns CDR1 WSHSY and CDR2 SAAADI. V gave up 5 bases and J gave up 6 bases; unmatched junction bases: 4.

J is TRBJ2-3 and V is TRBV7-9; D call uncertain. The CDR3 length is 15 residues. The V end lost 3 bases, the J end lost 0 bases, and 10 bases lay between the germline ends. Germline V gives CDR1 SEHNR, CDR2 FQNEAQ (reference sequence). The CDR3 nucleotides are TGTGCCAGCAGCTTTAGGGATTTAAGCACAGATACGCAGTATTTT. It yields the protein CASSFRDLSTDTQYF.

V and J are TRBV27 and TRBJ1-1, with a possible D match to TRBD1 (5 bases). The CDR3 is made up of 14 amino acids. The germline gives CDR1 MNHEY, CDR2 SMNVEV (reference sequence). Trimming left V 7 bases short and J 6 bases short, with 18 bases between. CDR3: CASIPKSRQSEAFF. The CDR3 bases are TGTGCCAGCATCCCTAAAAGCCGACAGTCTGAAGCTTTCTTT.

The chain carries TRBV11-3 and TRBJ2-2; no firm D call. This CDR3 is built from 15 residues. V was trimmed by 5 bases and J by 1 base, leaving 11 bases between them. Germline V gene lookup returns CDR1 SGHNT and CDR2 YENEEA. CDR3 region: CASSPQTLNTGELFF. The DNA of the CDR3 is TGTGCCAGCAGCCCCCAAACGTTGAACACCGGGGAGCTGTTTTTT.

The chain is built from TRBV18 and TRBJ1-3; the D is unclear. The CDR3 runs to 16 residues. Trimming cost V 5 bases and J 0 bases, with 14 bases left between them. Germline values: CDR1 KGHSH, CDR2 LQKENI. In nucleotides, the CDR3 is TGTGCCAGCTCAACGGGCCACCGAGACTCTGGAAACACCATATATTTT. Its protein product is CASSTGHRDSGNTIYF.

This chain connects TRBV6-6 to TRBJ2-7, with 10 positions matching TRBD1. Losses at the gene ends were 0 bases for V and 2 bases for J; bases not matched to a gene: 1. This CDR3 is 15 amino acids long. Per the germline V gene, CDR1 is MNHNY and CDR2 is SVGAGI (reference sequence). For the CDR3, the DNA is TGTGCCAGCAGTTACTCCGGACAGGGGGCCTACGAGCAGTACGTC. This gives the protein CASSYSGQGAYEQYV.

The J gene is TRBJ2-2, the V gene TRBV12-5; D tentatively fits TRBD1 or TRBD2 (5 bases each). The CDR3 totals 15 residues. Looked up from germline, CDR1 is LGHNT and CDR2 is FRNRAP. Trimming cost V 5 bases and J 1 base, with 11 bases left between them. The CDR3 region is CASGPGTVNTGELFF. CDR3 nucleotide sequence: TGTGCTAGTGGTCCCGGGACGGTGAACACCGGGGAGCTGTTTTTT.

This rearrangement joins TRBV7-2 to TRBJ2-4; perhaps TRBD1 as D (6 bases). The CDR3 extends over 14 amino acids. Germline V gene lookup returns CDR1 SGHTA and CDR2 FQGNSA. V was pared by 2 bases and J by 9 bases, with 14 bases between. CDR3 DNA: TGTGCCAGCAGCTTACAACAGGGATATAGCATTCAGTACTTC. It encodes CASSLQQGYSIQYF.

J is TRBJ1-2 and V is TRBV29-1; 7 nucleotides agree with TRBD1. Germline V CDR1 and CDR2: SQVTM, ANQGSEA. J was trimmed by 4 bases and V by 2 bases; bases with no gene match: 1. The CDR3 extends over 12 amino acids. CDR3 in amino acids: CSVETGAYGYTF. CDR3 sequence (DNA): TGCAGCGTTGAAACAGGGGCCTATGGCTACACCTTC.